The 25 T cell receptor beta chains listed next were all sequenced from one sample in a study of shared clonotypes between healthy human individuals. The table came from immunoSEQ multiplex PCR; TCRdb's copy has only in-frame clones and leaves some out. The sample consists of about 710,000 clones, around 77% of them appearing once. Sequencing was carried out using memory CD4+ T cells sorted from blood. Subset noted: CD45RA-negative fraction. The receptors were sampled from a woman younger than 45 in good health.

The chain is built from TRBV6-6 and TRBJ1-3; D might be TRBD1 (6 bases). Germline V gene lookup returns CDR1 MNHNY and CDR2 SVGAGI (reference sequence). V dropped 2 bases and J dropped 6 bases, with 11 bases sitting between them. The CDR3 contains 14 residues. The CDR3 sequence is CASSYRGRENTIYF. DNA of the CDR3: TGTGCCAGCAGTTACCGGGGGCGCGAAAACACCATATATTTT.

The rearrangement uses TRBV28 and TRBJ2-5, with TRBD1 matching 11 bases. V lost 5 bases and J lost 5; bases outside the gene matches: 10. Germline-derived CDR1 and CDR2 are MDHEN and SYDVKM. The CDR3 extends over 16 amino acids. The CDR3 bases are TGTGCCAGCAGTCACTGGACAGGGGGCCTAAGGGAGACCCAGTACTTC. As protein: CASSHWTGGLRETQYF.

The chain recombines TRBV2 with TRBJ2-2, with 8 bases lining up with TRBD2. Trimming at V came to 3 bases and at J to 2 bases, leaving 2 bases not matched to a gene. The germline V gene encodes CDR1 SNHLY and CDR2 FYNNEI. This CDR3 comprises 15 residues. This chain's CDR3 is CASSDAGGNTGELFF. Here the CDR3 DNA reads TGTGCCAGCAGTGATGCGGGGGGCAACACCGGGGAGCTGTTTTTT.

The chain links TRBV7-2 to TRBJ2-1, with D tentatively TRBD2 (6 bases). The germline V gene encodes CDR1 SGHTA and CDR2 FQGNSA. V dropped 5 bases and J dropped 5 bases, with 13 bases sitting between them. The CDR3 covers 14 residues. The CDR3 sequence is CASSIGTAHNEQFF. The CDR3 nucleotides are TGTGCCAGCAGCATCGGGACTGCCCACAATGAGCAGTTCTTC.

This clone was picked up a small number of times. This rearrangement joins TRBV28 to TRBJ2-3; 10 bases are a match to TRBD2. The trim removed 3 bases at V and 4 bases at J, leaving 7 bases unmatched. The CDR3 contains 16 residues. Germline V CDR1 and CDR2: MDHEN, SYDVKM. DNA of the CDR3: TGTGCCAGCAGTTTTAGCGGGAGGACCTTCCCAGATACGCAGTATTTT. Translating gives CASSFSGRTFPDTQYF.

The genes are TRBV6-9 and TRBJ1-5, with D possibly matching TRBD1 (6 bases). Per the germline V gene, CDR1 is MNHGY and CDR2 is SVAAGI. The CDR3 covers 22 residues. V lost 2 bases to trimming and J lost 2 bases, with 31 bases between them. CDR3 bases: TGTGCCAGCAGTTATCCGGCCTATGATAGGGACATCCGGGGGGGCCGCAATCAGCCCCAGCATTTT. It encodes CASSYPAYDRDIRGGRNQPQHF.

The rearrangement joins TRBV18 to TRBJ2-1; D gene uncertain. Trimming cost V 3 bases and J 7 bases, with 13 bases left between them. The CDR3 contains 14 residues. The germline CDR1 and CDR2 sequences are KGHSH and LQKENI. The CDR3 DNA sequence: TGTGCCAGCTCACCCATTCATTCTGGGAATGAGCAGTTCTTC. Amino acid sequence: CASSPIHSGNEQFF.

J is TRBJ2-5 and V is TRBV7-9, with 13 bases identical to TRBD2. CDR3 length equals 16 residues. Germline V gene sequence: CDR1 SEHNR, CDR2 FQNEAQ (reference sequence). V lost 4 bases and J lost 5; bases outside the gene matches: 7. Here the CDR3 DNA reads TGTGCCAGCAGCTCGGGACTAGCGGGATACGGGGAGACCCAGTACTTC. The encoded protein is CASSSGLAGYGETQYF.

The chain carries TRBV6-1 and TRBJ1-2, with D possibly TRBD1 on 5 matching bases. CDR3 size: 12 residues. Germline V gives CDR1 MNHNS, CDR2 SASEGT. With 11 bases removed from V and 2 bases from J, the gap between germline ends came to 12 bases. The CDR3 region is CAAAHRNYGYTF. CDR3 coding DNA: TGTGCCGCAGCGCACAGGAACTATGGCTACACCTTC.

CDR3 nucleotide sequence: TGTGCCAGCAGCACTGGCCCCTGGGGTAATGAGCAGTTCTTC. Protein product: CASSTGPWGNEQFF. J is TRBJ2-1 and V is TRBV7-9, with D hard to call. The CDR3 totals 14 residues. Between the trimmed V and J ends, which lost 5 bases and 7 bases, there was a span of 15 bases. The germline V gene has CDR1 SEHNR and CDR2 FQNEAQ (reference sequence).

The rearrangement joins TRBV10-1 to TRBJ2-7; TRBD2 matches at 8 bases. The J segment lost 5 bases and the V segment lost 3 bases, leaving 12 bases of the junction unmatched. The V gene's germline CDR1 is WNHNN and CDR2 SYGVQD (reference sequence). The CDR3 spans 16 residues. In DNA, the CDR3 is TGCGCCAGCAGTGATCGGGAGGGGGTGATGGTCCACGAGCAGTACTTC. It encodes CASSDREGVMVHEQYF.

This clone was counted ten times or more. The gene calls are TRBV11-2 and TRBJ1-2; a weak D match, TRBD1 (5 bases). CDR1 is SGHAT, CDR2 FQNNGV, per germline. Trimming shortened V by 3 bases and J by 4 bases, and 15 bases separated the two germline ends. The length of the CDR3 is 15 residues. The CDR3 spells CASSLGGTVFYGYTF. The DNA for the CDR3 is TGTGCCAGCAGCTTGGGAGGGACTGTTTTCTATGGCTACACCTTC. Full variable domain (rest looked up from reference TRBV11-2 and TRBJ1-2): EAGVAQSPRYKIIEKRQSVAFWCNPISGHATLYWYQQILGQGPKLLIQFQNNGVVDDSQLPKDRFSAERLKGVDSTLKIQPAKLEDSAVYLCASSLGGTVFYGYTFGSGTRLTVV.

This clone was seen once. The genes are TRBV5-1 and TRBJ2-5; 7 positions agree with TRBD2. Per the germline V gene, CDR1 is SGHRS and CDR2 is YFSETQ. Unmatched junction bases numbered 7, after V lost 0 bases and J lost 5 bases. The CDR3 runs 15 residues. The CDR3 loop reads CASSLGGRNGETQYF. CDR3 DNA: TGCGCCAGCAGCTTGGGCGGGAGAAATGGGGAGACCCAGTACTTC.

The table lists this clone with a few counts. The CDR3: CASSGQGNNQPQHF. In nucleotides, the CDR3 is TGTGCCAGCTCGGGACAGGGGAACAATCAGCCCCAGCATTTT. The V call is TRBV6-1, the J call TRBJ1-5; TRBD1 agrees at 10 bases. J was trimmed by 3 bases and V by 8 bases; bases with no gene match: 4. Germline V lookup: CDR1 MNHNS, CDR2 SASEGT. The CDR3 is made up of 14 amino acids.

V usage is TRBV28 and J usage is TRBJ2-7; 8 bases agree with TRBD1. The CDR3 runs to 12 residues. Germline CDR1 and CDR2: MDHEN and SYDVKM. Losses at the gene ends were 10 bases for V and 2 bases for J; bases not matched to a gene: 4. The CDR3 DNA sequence: TGTGCCACCAGGACAGGGACCTACGAGCAGTACTTC. It codes for CATRTGTYEQYF.

V and J are TRBV19 and TRBJ2-3; 8 bases are shared with TRBD2. Germline CDR1 reads LNHDA; CDR2 reads SQIVND (reference sequence). CDR3 size: 16 residues. V gave up 2 bases and J gave up 4 bases; unmatched junction bases: 8. The CDR3 spells CASSIPGRASSDTQYF. Written as DNA, the CDR3 is TGTGCCAGTAGTATACCCGGGAGGGCCTCGTCAGATACGCAGTATTTT.

The J gene is TRBJ1-5, the V gene TRBV6-5; 7 bases align to TRBD1. Per germline, CDR1 MNHEY and CDR2 SVGAGI. This CDR3 is built from 15 residues. J lost 7 bases, V lost 5 bases, and 11 bases had no gene match. CDR3 coding DNA: TGTGCCAGCAGTCAACGACAGGGCTCAAGACAGCCCCAGCATTTT. Its translation: CASSQRQGSRQPQHF.

This chain joins TRBV11-1 and TRBJ2-2; tentatively, D is TRBD1 or TRBD2 (5 bases each). V lost 6 bases and J lost 0, with 17 bases in between. The CDR3 spans 17 residues. Per germline, CDR1 SGHAT and CDR2 FQDESV (reference sequence). The CDR3: CASRRDGGPANTGELFF. The CDR3 coding sequence is TGTGCCAGCAGGAGGGACGGCGGCCCCGCGAACACCGGGGAGCTGTTTTTT. Together with reference TRBV11-1 and TRBJ2-2, the CDR3 gives the full variable domain: EAEVAQSPRYKITEKSQAVAFWCDPISGHATLYWYRQILGQGPELLVQFQDESVVDDSQLPKDRFSAERLKGVDSTLKIQPAELGDSAMYLCASRRDGGPANTGELFFGEGSRLTVL.

About this clone: At the DNA level, this CDR3 is encoded by other sequences in the same sample as well. The V call is TRBV5-1, the J call TRBJ2-1, with 12 bases aligning to TRBD2. The length of the CDR3 is 15 residues. J gave up 7 bases and V 4 bases, and 6 bases lay outside the gene matches. CDR1 and CDR2 from the germline V gene are SGHRS and YFSETQ. The CDR3 reads CASSLGGLAGNEQFF. CDR3 sequence (DNA): TGCGCCAGCAGCCTAGGAGGACTAGCGGGAAATGAGCAGTTCTTC. Full variable domain (rest looked up from reference TRBV5-1 and TRBJ2-1): KAGVTQTPRYLIKTRGQQVTLSCSPISGHRSVSWYQQTPGQGLQFLFEYFSETQRNKGNFPGRFSGRQFSNSRSEMNVSTLELGDSALYLCASSLGGLAGNEQFFGPGTRLTVL.

The V call is TRBV7-3, the J call TRBJ1-2; possible D gene TRBD1, 5 bases. Trimming cost V 2 bases and J 6 bases, with 10 bases left between them. CDR3 length: 13 residues. The germline V gene encodes CDR1 SGHTA and CDR2 FQGTGA. CDR3 sequence: CASSLGQGHGYTF. CDR3 nucleotides: TGTGCCAGCAGCTTAGGGCAGGGTCATGGCTACACCTTC.

There are many counts of this clone. CDR3 DNA sequence: TGTGCCAGCAGAGCTTTGCTAGCGGGATCAGAGACCCAGTACTTC. This encodes CASRALLAGSETQYF. The V and J genes are TRBV6-1 and TRBJ2-5; 9 bases align to TRBD2. Germline CDR1 reads MNHNS; CDR2 reads SASEGT. V lost 6 bases, J lost 4 bases, and 9 bases stayed unmatched. The CDR3 loop spans 15 amino acids.

The chain joins TRBV13 to TRBJ1-5; a weak D match, TRBD1 (5 bases). Germline assignment: CDR1 PRHDT and CDR2 FYEKMQ (reference sequence). The ends were cut back, 5 bases at V and 6 bases at J, with 14 bases in the middle. This CDR3 is built from 14 residues. CDR3 amino acids: CASSPGPGVQPQHF. The CDR3 nucleotides read TGTGCCAGCAGCCCGGGACCGGGAGTTCAGCCCCAGCATTTT.

The rearrangement joins TRBV19 to TRBJ1-4, with TRBD1 identical over 9 bases. Losses at the gene ends were 7 bases for V and 6 bases for J; bases not matched to a gene: 9. The germline V gene has CDR1 LNHDA and CDR2 SQIVND (reference sequence). The CDR3 has 15 residues. CDR3 sequence (DNA): TGTGCCAGTACCGACAGGGGGGCCGCTTATGAAAAACTGTTTTTT. Its translation is CASTDRGAAYEKLFF.

The chain employs TRBV29-1 and TRBJ1-1; the D gene is possibly TRBD1 (6 bases). The V and J ends lost 7 bases and 0 bases respectively, with 12 bases between them. CDR1 and CDR2 from the germline V gene are SQVTM and ANQGSEA. The CDR3 loop spans 13 amino acids. Written as DNA, the CDR3 is TGCAGCGCAGGGGACCCGATGAACACTGAAGCTTTCTTT. Protein sequence: CSAGDPMNTEAFF.

This chain connects TRBV25-1 to TRBJ1-3; no clear D gene. The germline V gene encodes CDR1 MGHDK and CDR2 SYGVNS. CDR3 length: 13 residues. Trimming cost V 0 bases and J 7 bases, with 7 bases left between them. The CDR3 spells CASSEYNGNTIYF. Here the CDR3 DNA reads TGTGCCAGCAGTGAATATAATGGGAACACCATATATTTT.